A selection of T cell receptor beta chains follows, all from one sample in a study of blood T cell repertoires in COVID-19. Sequenced by immunoSEQ multiplex PCR; TCRdb stores in-frame clones only, minus some. The sample lists about 180,000 clones; 82% were seen once. The sequencing sample was made of peripheral blood. These receptor sequences come from a woman in her 70s with acute or convalescent COVID-19. Each CDR3 is given with its conserved first and last residue. The order of the fields is D gene, J gene, V gene, clone size, CDR3 protein, CDR3 DNA. A D gene is named only where the DNA matches it firmly. A row's size may be missing; if present it is once, few, many or a size class.

>TRBD2|TRBJ2-3|TRBV19|-
CASSIDRTSGRTQYF
TGTGCCAGTAGTATAGACAGGACTAGCGGACGTACGCAGTATTTT
>-|TRBJ1-2|TRBV28|-
CASGTRQFGQSGGYTF
TGTGCCAGCGGCACACGCCAATTTGGACAGTCGGGTGGCTACACCTTC
>-|TRBJ1-2|TRBV5-6|few
CASSLGGGGVPLYGYTF
TGTGCCAGCAGCTTAGGTGGGGGGGGCGTACCCCTCTATGGCTACACCTTC
>-|TRBJ1-6|TRBV6-1|-
CASSEIRGRSSPLHF
TGTGCCAGCAGTGAGATAAGAGGGAGAAGTTCACCCCTCCACTTT
>-|TRBJ2-3|TRBV6-5|-
CASSRQGSTDTQYF
TGTGCCAGCAGTCGTCAGGGAAGCACAGATACGCAGTATTTT
>TRBD1|TRBJ2-7|TRBV6-5|-
CASSRGQGGNEQYF
TGTGCCAGCAGCCGTGGACAGGGGGGCAACGAGCAGTACTTC
>TRBD1|TRBJ1-1|TRBV19|few
CASSLQGATEAFF
TGTGCCAGTAGTCTCCAGGGGGCAACTGAAGCTTTCTTT
>TRBD2|TRBJ2-3|TRBV10-3|-
CAIRESAGGGTDTQYF
TGTGCCATCAGGGAGTCAGCGGGAGGTGGGACAGATACGCAGTATTTT
>-|TRBJ2-7|TRBV9|-
CASSVNSHSYEQYF
TGTGCCAGCAGCGTGAACAGTCACTCCTACGAGCAGTACTTC
>TRBD1|TRBJ1-1|TRBV11-2|-
CASSGQGGTEAFF
TGTGCCAGCAGTGGACAGGGTGGCACTGAAGCTTTCTTT
>TRBD1|TRBJ2-7|TRBV7-9|few
CASSLRQGGEQYF
TGTGCCAGCAGCTTACGACAGGGGGGCGAGCAGTACTTC
>TRBD2|TRBJ2-3|TRBV6-2/TRBV6-3|-
CASSYRPFSGSSTDTQYF
TGTGCCAGCAGTTACCGACCCTTTAGCGGGAGCAGCACAGATACGCAGTATTTT
>TRBD1|TRBJ1-2|TRBV5-6|-
CASSLGNRGGYTF
TGTGCCAGCAGCTTGGGGAACAGGGGAGGCTACACCTTC
>TRBD2|TRBJ2-1|TRBV24-1|-
CATSDRLAGGLNEQFF
TGTGCCACCAGTGATCGTCTAGCGGGGGGGCTCAATGAGCAGTTCTTC
>TRBD1|TRBJ1-1|TRBV19|-
CASSVTGGSEAFF
TGTGCCAGTAGTGTCACAGGGGGGAGTGAAGCTTTCTTT
>TRBD1|TRBJ1-6|TRBV4-3|-
CASSLVGTGDSPLHF
TGCGCCAGCAGCCTAGTGGGGACAGGGGATTCACCCCTCCACTTT